This is a list of T cell receptor beta chains from one sample in a study of T cells after yellow fever vaccination. TCRdb reprocessed the 5' RACE reads via MiXCR and lists one record per CDR3 protein. Found here are 300,000 to 400,000 distinct CDR3 sequences, 7.5% to 9% of them singletons; the top ten hold about 20%. The sequencing used PBMCs, collected on the day of the first yellow fever vaccination. These receptors originate from a man between 18 and 29 years old who received the YFV17D yellow fever vaccine. The CDR3 runs from the conserved cysteine through the conserved F or W. The order of the fields is D gene, clone size, V gene, J gene, CDR3 DNA, CDR3 protein. The D gene is left open where the match is weak. Clone size is given for some rows only: seen once, a few or many times, or a class if the clone is expanded.

TRBD2,few,TRBV7-3,TRBJ2-3,TGTGCCAGCAGCTTAACCCTCGGACTAGCGGGGGGGCATAGCACAGATACGCAGTATTTT,CASSLTLGLAGGHSTDTQYF
-,few,TRBV11-1,TRBJ2-1,TGTGCCAGCAGTTCAACTTCTGGGGGAGTGGGTTGGAAAGTTCATGAGCAGTTCTTC,CASSSTSGGVGWKVHEQFF
-,few,TRBV5-1,TRBJ2-1,TGCGCCAGCAGCACTGGACTATATCCAAGTGAGCAGTTCTTC,CASSTGLYPSEQFF
-,few,TRBV6-5,TRBJ2-2,TGTGCCAGCAGTTACTCGAGCGGCAACACCGGGGAGCTGGTTTTT,CASSYSSGNTGELVF
-,-,TRBV4-1,TRBJ2-3,TGCGCCAGCAGCCACCGAGGAGATACGCAGTATTTT,CASSHRGDTQYF
TRBD1,-,TRBV7-2,TRBJ2-7,TGTGCCAGCAGCCCTGAACAGGGGCGGTACGAGCAGTACTTC,CASSPEQGRYEQYF
-,few,TRBV19,TRBJ2-1,TGTGCCAGTACCCGGGGTGCGGGGTTGGCCTACAATGAGCAGTTCTTC,CASTRGAGLAYNEQFF
-,-,TRBV4-1,TRBJ2-7,TGCGCCAGCAGCCAAGTAGGGAAAAACTCCGAGCAGTACTTC,CASSQVGKNSEQYF
-,few,TRBV4-1,TRBJ1-2,TGCGCCAGCAGCCAAGATCCCCGTTGGGGCTACACCTTC,CASSQDPRWGYTF
TRBD1,many,TRBV5-1,TRBJ1-2,TGCGCCAGCAGCTTCGGGACAGCTAACTATGGCTACACCTTC,CASSFGTANYGYTF
TRBD2,-,TRBV7-2,TRBJ2-7,TGTGCCAGCAGCTTAGATCCTAGCGGCTACGAGCAGTACTTC,CASSLDPSGYEQYF
TRBD2,-,TRBV2,TRBJ2-7,TGTGCCAGCAGGCAGACTAGCGGGGGACCCTACGAGCAGTACTTC,CASRQTSGGPYEQYF
TRBD1,few,TRBV4-3,TRBJ2-7,TGCGCCAGCAGCCAAGATCCCTCAGGACAGGGGACCTACGAGCAGTACTTC,CASSQDPSGQGTYEQYF
-,many,TRBV6-5,TRBJ2-7,TGTGCCAGCAGTTACTCCGGCAGCCCGTCCGCCGAGCAGTACTTC,CASSYSGSPSAEQYF
-,few,TRBV20-1,TRBJ1-5,TGCAGTGCTAGGGTAGAGGTCGGGCCCCAGCATTTT,CSARVEVGPQHF
-,-,TRBV20-1,TRBJ2-1,TGCAGTGCTTGCCCGACTAGTCTGCATGAGCAGTTCTTC,CSACPTSLHEQFF
TRBD1,-,TRBV6-1,TRBJ2-3,TGTGCCAGCAGCGGGTACAGGGGGGTTAGCACAGATACGCAGTATTTT,CASSGYRGVSTDTQYF
-,-,TRBV11-3,TRBJ2-6,TGTGCCAGCAGTCCCACCCCTGGGGAGTCTGGGGCCAACGTCCTGACTTTC,CASSPTPGESGANVLTF
-,-,TRBV6-6,TRBJ1-5,TGTGCCAGCAAGGGGGGGAGACAGCCCCAGCATTTT,CASKGGRQPQHF
TRBD1,-,TRBV5-1,TRBJ1-6,TGCGCCAGCAGGACTCCGGGACAGACCAATTCACCCCTCCACTTT,CASRTPGQTNSPLHF
-,many,TRBV5-1,TRBJ2-2,TGCGCCAGCCGTCAAGACACCGGGGAGCTGTTTTTT,CASRQDTGELFF
-,many,TRBV6-5,TRBJ2-7,TGTGCCAGCAGTTACTCGAAGTCCTACGAGCAGTACTTC,CASSYSKSYEQYF
TRBD2,many,TRBV7-6,TRBJ2-1,TGTGCCAGCAGCTTAGGTAGCGGGGGGATCTACAATGAGCAGTTCTTC,CASSLGSGGIYNEQFF
TRBD2,many,TRBV12-5,TRBJ2-1,TGTGCTAGTGGTTCGCGACTAGCGGGAATTAACTCCTACAATGAGCAGTTCTTC,CASGSRLAGINSYNEQFF
-,-,TRBV7-9,TRBJ2-5,TGTGCCAGCAGCTTATTTGCGGCTAGCAAGGGCCAAGAGACCCAGTACTTC,CASSLFAASKGQETQYF
TRBD1,few,TRBV30,TRBJ1-2,TGTGCCTGGAGTTCAGGGGGATATGGCTACACCTTC,CAWSSGGYGYTF
TRBD2,few,TRBV10-3,TRBJ2-4,TGTGCCACACCTCCGGCGGGGGGGAGGAAAAACATTCAGTACTTC,CATPPAGGRKNIQYF
-,-,TRBV4-1,TRBJ1-2,TGCGCCAGCAGCCTCAGAAACTGGGGAGAGAGCTATGGCTACACCTTC,CASSLRNWGESYGYTF
TRBD1,-,TRBV4-1,TRBJ2-7,TGCGCCAGCAGCCAATGGGACAGGGGGAACGAGCAGTACTTC,CASSQWDRGNEQYF
-,many,TRBV7-7,TRBJ2-5,TGTGCCAGCAGCTTAGTCCCGGAAGAGACCCAGTACTTC,CASSLVPEETQYF
-,few,TRBV4-1,TRBJ2-7,TGCGCCAGCAGCCAAGGTGAAGGGTACTACGAGCAGTACTTC,CASSQGEGYYEQYF
-,many,TRBV7-2,TRBJ1-5,TGTGCCAGCAGCTTTGGGGGTACGAGGGGTCAGCCCCAGCATTTT,CASSFGGTRGQPQHF
-,-,TRBV5-6,TRBJ2-7,TGTGCCAGCAGCTTCTTGCGGGGTTCCTACGAGCAGTACTTC,CASSFLRGSYEQYF
TRBD1,few,TRBV5-6,TRBJ1-6,TGTGCCAGCAGCCAGACAGGGCCCCTATCCTGGAATTCACCCCTCCACTTT,CASSQTGPLSWNSPLHF
-,-,TRBV18,TRBJ2-3,TGTGCCAGCTCCTCCCCAACGTTAAGTGCGCAGTATTTT,CASSSPTLSAQYF
TRBD1,-,TRBV6-1,TRBJ2-6,TGTGCCAGCAGGGCCTGGACAGGCAACGTCCTGACTTTC,CASRAWTGNVLTF
-,many,TRBV15,TRBJ2-3,TGTGCCACCAGCGGGAATCTACCAGATACGCAGTATTTT,CATSGNLPDTQYF
TRBD2,-,TRBV7-2,TRBJ2-7,TGTGCCAGCAGCTTAGGACTAGCTGCGTCCTACGAGCAGTACTTC,CASSLGLAASYEQYF
-,few,TRBV5-1,TRBJ2-7,TGCGCCAGCAGCTTGGCTAGTACCGAGCAGTACTTC,CASSLASTEQYF
-,-,TRBV12-3/TRBV12-4,TRBJ1-2,TGTGCCAGCAGTTTAGGGAGTGACTACTATGGCTACACCTTC,CASSLGSDYYGYTF
-,-,TRBV15,TRBJ2-2,TGTGCCACCGCGGGACAGCCGAACACCGGGGAGCTGTTTTTT,CATAGQPNTGELFF
-,few,TRBV12-3/TRBV12-4,TRBJ1-5,TGTGCCAGCAGCCAGGGGCCAGGGAGCCAGCCCCAGCATTTT,CASSQGPGSQPQHF
-,few,TRBV7-2,TRBJ1-6,TGTGCCAGCAGCTTAGACCCGGGGGGAAATTCACCCCTCCACTTT,CASSLDPGGNSPLHF
TRBD2,-,TRBV11-2,TRBJ2-5,TGTGCCAGCAGCTTAGATTATCTAGCGGGGGGGCAAGAGACCCAGTACTTC,CASSLDYLAGGQETQYF
-,few,TRBV15,TRBJ2-5,TGTGCCACCAGCAGAGCGGATCGTGAGACCCAGTACTTC,CATSRADRETQYF
-,-,TRBV7-9,TRBJ2-4,TGTGCCAGCAGCTTCTGGGGGCTGGCCAAAAACATTCAGTACTTC,CASSFWGLAKNIQYF
TRBD2,few,TRBV5-1,TRBJ2-5,TGCGCCAGCAGTCCGGAACTAGCGGGGATTGAGACCCAGTACTTC,CASSPELAGIETQYF
TRBD2,-,TRBV11-2,TRBJ2-1,TGTGCCAGCAGCTCCTCTAGCGGGGGAACGTACAATGAGCAGTTCTTC,CASSSSSGGTYNEQFF
-,-,TRBV20-1,TRBJ2-1,TGCAGTGCGGGGGGGCCGGGTGAGCAGTTCTTC,CSAGGPGEQFF
TRBD1,few,TRBV7-2,TRBJ1-1,TGTGCCAGCAGCTTATTACAGGGGGCAACTGAAGCTTTCTTT,CASSLLQGATEAFF
-,-,TRBV2,TRBJ2-3,TGTGCCAGCAGGGACTTACACACAGATACGCAGTATTTT,CASRDLHTDTQYF
-,-,TRBV3-1,TRBJ2-5,TGTGCCAGCAGCCAAGAACCCCGGGAGACCCAGTACTTC,CASSQEPRETQYF